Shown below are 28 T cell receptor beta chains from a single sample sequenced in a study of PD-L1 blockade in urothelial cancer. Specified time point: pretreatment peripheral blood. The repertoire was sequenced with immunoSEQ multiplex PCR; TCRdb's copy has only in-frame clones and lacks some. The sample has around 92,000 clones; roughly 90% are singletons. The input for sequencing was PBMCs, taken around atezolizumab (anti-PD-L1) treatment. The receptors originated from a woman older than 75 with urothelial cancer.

CDR3 protein: CATSRDYTGREGEQYF. CDR3 DNA sequence: TGTGCCACCAGCAGAGATTATACGGGACGGGAGGGCGAGCAGTACTTC. The chain couples TRBV15 to TRBJ2-7; 8 bases agree with TRBD2. V dropped 0 bases and J dropped 6; count of bases not matched to a gene: 10. CDR3 length equals 16 residues. Germline-derived CDR1 and CDR2 are LNHNV and YYDKDF (reference sequence).

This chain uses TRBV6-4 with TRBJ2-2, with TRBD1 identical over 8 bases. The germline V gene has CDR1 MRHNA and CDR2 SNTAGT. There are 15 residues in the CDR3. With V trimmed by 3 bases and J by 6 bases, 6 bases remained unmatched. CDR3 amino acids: CASSEDRDQSGELFF. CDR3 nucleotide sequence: TGTGCCAGCAGTGAGGACAGGGATCAGTCCGGGGAGCTGTTTTTT.

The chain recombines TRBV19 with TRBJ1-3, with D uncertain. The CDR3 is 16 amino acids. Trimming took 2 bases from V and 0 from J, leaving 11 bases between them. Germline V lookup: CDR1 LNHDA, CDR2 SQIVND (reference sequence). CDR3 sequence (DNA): TGTGCCAGTAGTATACCTGCGGGCGACTCTGGAAACACCATATATTTT. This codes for CASSIPAGDSGNTIYF.

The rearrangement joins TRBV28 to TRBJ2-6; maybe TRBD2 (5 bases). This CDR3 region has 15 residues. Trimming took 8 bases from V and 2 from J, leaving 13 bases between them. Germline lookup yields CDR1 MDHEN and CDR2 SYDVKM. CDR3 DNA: TGTGCCAGCCGGAAGTCGGGGACTGGGGCCAACGTCCTGACTTTC. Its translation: CASRKSGTGANVLTF.

The CDR3 protein is CASSDPGLVVDEQFF. The CDR3 DNA is TGTGCCAGCAGTGACCCGGGACTAGTTGTCGATGAGCAGTTCTTC. The chain combines TRBV2 with TRBJ2-1; TRBD2 aligns across 8 bases. V gave up 3 bases and J gave up 8 bases; unmatched junction bases: 9. The length of the CDR3 is 15 residues. In germline, CDR1 is SNHLY, CDR2 FYNNEI. The whole variable domain, remainder taken from reference TRBV2 and TRBJ2-1, is EPEVTQTPSHQVTQMGQEVILRCVPISNHLYFYWYRQILGQKVEFLVSFYNNEISEKSEIFDDQFSVERPDGSNFTLKIRSTKLEDSAMYFCASSDPGLVVDEQFFGPGTRLTVL.

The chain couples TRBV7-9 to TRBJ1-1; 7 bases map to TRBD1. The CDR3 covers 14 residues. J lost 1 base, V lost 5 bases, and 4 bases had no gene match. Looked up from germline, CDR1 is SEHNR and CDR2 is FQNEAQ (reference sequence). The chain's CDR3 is CASSPTGENTEAFF. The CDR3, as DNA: TGTGCCAGCAGCCCAACAGGGGAGAACACTGAAGCTTTCTTT.

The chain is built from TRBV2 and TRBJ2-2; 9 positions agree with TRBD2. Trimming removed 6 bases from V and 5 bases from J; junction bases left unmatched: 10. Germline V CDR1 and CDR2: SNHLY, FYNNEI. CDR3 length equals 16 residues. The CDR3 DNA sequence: TGTGCCAGCAGCGGACCTAGCGGGACGATGACCGGGGAGCTGTTTTTT. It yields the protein CASSGPSGTMTGELFF.

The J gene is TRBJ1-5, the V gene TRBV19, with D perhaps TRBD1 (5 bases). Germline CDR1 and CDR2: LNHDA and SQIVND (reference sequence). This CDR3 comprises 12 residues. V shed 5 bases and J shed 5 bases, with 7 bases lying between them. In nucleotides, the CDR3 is TGTGCCAGTAGTTTCAGGGATCAGCCCCAGCATTTT. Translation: CASSFRDQPQHF.

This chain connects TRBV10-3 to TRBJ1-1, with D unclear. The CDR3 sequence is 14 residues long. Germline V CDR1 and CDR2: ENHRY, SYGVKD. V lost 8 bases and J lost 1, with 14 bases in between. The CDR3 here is CAIRDTEANTEAFF. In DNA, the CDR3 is TGTGCCATCCGCGATACCGAAGCGAACACTGAAGCTTTCTTT.

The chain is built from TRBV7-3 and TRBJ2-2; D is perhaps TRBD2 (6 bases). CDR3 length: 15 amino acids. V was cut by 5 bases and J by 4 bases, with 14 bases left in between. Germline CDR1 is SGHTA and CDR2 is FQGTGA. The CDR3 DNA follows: TGTGCCAGCAGCCCGGCTAGCGTTACCACCGGGGAGCTGTTTTTT. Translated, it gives CASSPASVTTGELFF. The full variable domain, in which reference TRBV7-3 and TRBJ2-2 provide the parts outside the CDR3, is GAGVSQTPSNKVTEKGKYVELRCDPISGHTALYWYRQSLGQGPEFLIYFQGTGAADDSGLPNDRFFAVRPEGSVSTLKIQRTERGDSAVYLCASSPASVTTGELFFGEGSRLTVL.

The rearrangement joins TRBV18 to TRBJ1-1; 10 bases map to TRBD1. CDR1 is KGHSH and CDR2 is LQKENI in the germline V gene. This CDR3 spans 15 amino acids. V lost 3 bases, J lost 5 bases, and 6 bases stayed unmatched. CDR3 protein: CASSPLRTGGTEAFF. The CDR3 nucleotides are TGTGCCAGCTCACCCCTAAGGACAGGGGGGACTGAAGCTTTCTTT.

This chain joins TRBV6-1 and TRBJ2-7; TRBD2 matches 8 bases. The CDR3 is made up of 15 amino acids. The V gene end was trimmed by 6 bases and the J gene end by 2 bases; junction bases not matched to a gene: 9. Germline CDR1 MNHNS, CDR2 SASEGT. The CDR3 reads CASSHVAGSPYEQYF. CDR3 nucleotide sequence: TGTGCCAGCAGCCACGTAGCGGGATCCCCCTACGAGCAGTACTTC.

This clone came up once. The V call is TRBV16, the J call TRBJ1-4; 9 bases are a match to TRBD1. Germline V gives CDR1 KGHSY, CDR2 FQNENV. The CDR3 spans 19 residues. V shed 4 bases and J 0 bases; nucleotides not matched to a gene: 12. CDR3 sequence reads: CASSLRSWGQGATNEKLFF. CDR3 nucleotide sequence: TGTGCCAGCAGCCTACGTTCTTGGGGACAGGGTGCAACTAATGAAAAACTGTTTTTT.

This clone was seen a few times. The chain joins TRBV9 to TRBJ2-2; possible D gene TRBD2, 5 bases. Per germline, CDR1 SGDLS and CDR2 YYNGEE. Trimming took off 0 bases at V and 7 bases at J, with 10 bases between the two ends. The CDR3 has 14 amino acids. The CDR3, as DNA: TGTGCCAGCAGCGTAGCTACGAGCGGCGGGGAGCTGTTTTTT. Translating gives CASSVATSGGELFF.

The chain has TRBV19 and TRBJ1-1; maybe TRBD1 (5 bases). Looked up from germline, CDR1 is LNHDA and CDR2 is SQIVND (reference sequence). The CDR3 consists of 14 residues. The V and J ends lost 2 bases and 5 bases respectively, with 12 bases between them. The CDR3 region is CASSITGGETEAFF. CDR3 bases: TGTGCCAGTAGTATAACGGGGGGGGAGACTGAAGCTTTCTTT.

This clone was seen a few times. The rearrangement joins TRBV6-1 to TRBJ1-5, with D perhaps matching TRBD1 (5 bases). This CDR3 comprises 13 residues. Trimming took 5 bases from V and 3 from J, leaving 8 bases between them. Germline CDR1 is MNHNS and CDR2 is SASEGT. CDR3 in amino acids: CASSMTDNQPQHF. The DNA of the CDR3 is TGTGCCAGCAGTATGACAGACAATCAGCCCCAGCATTTT.

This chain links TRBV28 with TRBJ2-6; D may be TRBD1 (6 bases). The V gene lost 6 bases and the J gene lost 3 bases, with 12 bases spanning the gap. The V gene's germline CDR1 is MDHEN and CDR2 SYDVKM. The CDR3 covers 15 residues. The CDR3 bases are TGTGCCAGCAGGAGCACAGGGTATGGGGCCAACGTCCTGACTTTC. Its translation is CASRSTGYGANVLTF.

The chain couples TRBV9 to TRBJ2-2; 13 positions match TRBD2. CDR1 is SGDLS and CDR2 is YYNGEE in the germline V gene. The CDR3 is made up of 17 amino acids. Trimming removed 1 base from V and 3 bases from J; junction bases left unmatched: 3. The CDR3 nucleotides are TGTGCCAGCAGCGTAACTAGCGGGAGGGCCGACACCGGGGAGCTGTTTTTT. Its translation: CASSVTSGRADTGELFF. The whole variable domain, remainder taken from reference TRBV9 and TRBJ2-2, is DSGVTQTPKHLITATGQRVTLRCSPRSGDLSVYWYQQSLDQGLQFLIQYYNGEERAKGNILERFSAQQFPDLHSELNLSSLELGDSALYFCASSVTSGRADTGELFFGEGSRLTVL.

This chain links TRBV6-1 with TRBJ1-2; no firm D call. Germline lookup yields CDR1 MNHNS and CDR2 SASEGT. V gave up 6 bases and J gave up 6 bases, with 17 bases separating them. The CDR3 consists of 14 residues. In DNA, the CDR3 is TGTGCCAGCAGCCGGGGAGGATCAAGAGATGGCTACACCTTC. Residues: CASSRGGSRDGYTF.

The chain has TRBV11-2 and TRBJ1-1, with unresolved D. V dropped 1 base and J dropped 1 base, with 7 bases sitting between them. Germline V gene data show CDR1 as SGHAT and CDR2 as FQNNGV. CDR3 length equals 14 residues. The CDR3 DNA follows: TGTGCCAGCAGCTTAGGTGGAGGGAACACTGAAGCTTTCTTT. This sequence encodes CASSLGGGNTEAFF.

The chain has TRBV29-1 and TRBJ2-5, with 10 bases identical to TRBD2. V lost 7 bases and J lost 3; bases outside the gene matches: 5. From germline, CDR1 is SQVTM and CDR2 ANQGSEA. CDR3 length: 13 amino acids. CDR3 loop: CSGRAGGKETQYF. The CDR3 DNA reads TGCAGCGGGAGAGCGGGAGGGAAAGAGACCCAGTACTTC. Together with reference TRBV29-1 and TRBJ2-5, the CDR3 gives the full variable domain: SAVISQKPSRDICQRGTSLTIQCQVDSQVTMMFWYRQQPGQSLTLIATANQGSEATYESGFVIDKFPISRPNLTFSTLTVSNMSPEDSSIYLCSGRAGGKETQYFGPGTRLLVL.

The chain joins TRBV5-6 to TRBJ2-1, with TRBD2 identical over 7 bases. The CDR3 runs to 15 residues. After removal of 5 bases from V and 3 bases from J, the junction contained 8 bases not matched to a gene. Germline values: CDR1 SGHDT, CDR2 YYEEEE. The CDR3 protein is CASSEGGSRYNEQFF. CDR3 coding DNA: TGTGCCAGCAGTGAAGGCGGGAGTCGCTACAATGAGCAGTTCTTC.

CDR3 sequence reads: CASSRDSLMNTEAFF. The CDR3 DNA reads TGTGCCAGCAGTAGAGACAGCTTGATGAACACTGAAGCTTTCTTT. The chain links TRBV6-1 to TRBJ1-1, with D possibly matching TRBD1 (5 bases). The germline V gene encodes CDR1 MNHNS and CDR2 SASEGT. Between the trimmed V and J ends, which lost 5 bases and 0 bases, there was a span of 13 bases. This CDR3 has 15 residues.

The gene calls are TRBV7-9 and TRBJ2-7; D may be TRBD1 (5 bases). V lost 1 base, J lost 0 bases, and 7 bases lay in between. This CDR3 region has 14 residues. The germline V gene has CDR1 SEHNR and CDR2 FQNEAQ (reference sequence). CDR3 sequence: CASSLGQNSYEQYF. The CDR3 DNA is TGTGCCAGCAGCTTAGGACAGAACTCCTACGAGCAGTACTTC.

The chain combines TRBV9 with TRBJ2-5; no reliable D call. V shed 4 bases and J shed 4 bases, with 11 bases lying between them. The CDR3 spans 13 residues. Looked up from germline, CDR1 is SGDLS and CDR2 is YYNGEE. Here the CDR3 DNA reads TGTGCCAGCAGCCTAGGGCGGAGAGAGACCCAGTACTTC. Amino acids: CASSLGRRETQYF. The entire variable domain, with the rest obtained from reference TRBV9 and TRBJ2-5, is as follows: DSGVTQTPKHLITATGQRVTLRCSPRSGDLSVYWYQQSLDQGLQFLIQYYNGEERAKGNILERFSAQQFPDLHSELNLSSLELGDSALYFCASSLGRRETQYFGPGTRLLVL.

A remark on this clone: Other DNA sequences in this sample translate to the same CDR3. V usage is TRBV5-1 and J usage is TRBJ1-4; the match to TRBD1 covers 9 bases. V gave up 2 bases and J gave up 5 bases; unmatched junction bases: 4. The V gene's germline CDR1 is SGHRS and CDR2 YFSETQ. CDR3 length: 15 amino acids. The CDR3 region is CASSLAGQGNEKLFF. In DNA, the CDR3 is TGCGCCAGCAGCTTAGCGGGACAGGGAAATGAAAAACTGTTTTTT.

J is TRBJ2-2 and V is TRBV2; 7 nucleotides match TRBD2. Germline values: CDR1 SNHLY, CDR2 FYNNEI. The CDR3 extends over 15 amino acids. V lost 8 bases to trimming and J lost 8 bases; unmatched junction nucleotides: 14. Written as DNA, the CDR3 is TGTGCCAGCTCGCGGGAGCACAATAGAGGGGGGGAGCTGTTTTTT. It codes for CASSREHNRGGELFF. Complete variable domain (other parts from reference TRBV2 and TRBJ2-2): EPEVTQTPSHQVTQMGQEVILRCVPISNHLYFYWYRQILGQKVEFLVSFYNNEISEKSEIFDDQFSVERPDGSNFTLKIRSTKLEDSAMYFCASSREHNRGGELFFGEGSRLTVL.

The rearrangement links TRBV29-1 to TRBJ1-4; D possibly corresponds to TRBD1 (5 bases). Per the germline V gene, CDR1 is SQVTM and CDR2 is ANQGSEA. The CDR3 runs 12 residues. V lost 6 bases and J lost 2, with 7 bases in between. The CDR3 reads CSVRATNEKLFF. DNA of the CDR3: TGCAGCGTCAGGGCGACTAATGAAAAACTGTTTTTT.